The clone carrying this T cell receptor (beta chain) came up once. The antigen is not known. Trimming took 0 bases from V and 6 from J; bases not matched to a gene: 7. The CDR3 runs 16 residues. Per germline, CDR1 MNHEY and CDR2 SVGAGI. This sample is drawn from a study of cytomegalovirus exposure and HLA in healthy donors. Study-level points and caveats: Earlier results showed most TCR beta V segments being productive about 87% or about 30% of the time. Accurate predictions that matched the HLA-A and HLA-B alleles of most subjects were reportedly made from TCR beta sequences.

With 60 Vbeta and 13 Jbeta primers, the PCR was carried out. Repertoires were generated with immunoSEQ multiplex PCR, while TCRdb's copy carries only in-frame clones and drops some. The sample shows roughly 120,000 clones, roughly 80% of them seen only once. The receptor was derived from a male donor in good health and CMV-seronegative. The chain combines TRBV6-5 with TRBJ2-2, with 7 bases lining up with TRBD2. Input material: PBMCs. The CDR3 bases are TGTGCCAGCAGTTACTCTAGTCGGGGGGTTTCCGGGGAGCTGTTTTTT. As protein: CASSYSSRGVSGELFF.